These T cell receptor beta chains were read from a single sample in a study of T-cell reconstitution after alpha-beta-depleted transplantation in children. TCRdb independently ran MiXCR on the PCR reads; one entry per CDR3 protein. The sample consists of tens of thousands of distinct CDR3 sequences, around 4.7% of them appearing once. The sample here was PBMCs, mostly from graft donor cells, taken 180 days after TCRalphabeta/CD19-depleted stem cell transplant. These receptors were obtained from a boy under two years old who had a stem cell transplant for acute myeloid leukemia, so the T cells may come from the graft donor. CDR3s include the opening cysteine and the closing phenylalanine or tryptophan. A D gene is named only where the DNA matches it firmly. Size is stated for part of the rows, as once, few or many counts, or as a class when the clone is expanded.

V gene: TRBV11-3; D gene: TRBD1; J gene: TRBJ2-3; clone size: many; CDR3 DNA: TGTGCCAGCAGCTTAGGGACAGGGTCGTCCACAGATACGCAGTATTTT; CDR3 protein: CASSLGTGSSTDTQYF
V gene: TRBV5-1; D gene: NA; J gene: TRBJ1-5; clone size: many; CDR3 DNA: TGCGCCAGCAGCTTGGTATCCGGGGATTCTCAGCCCCAGCATTTT; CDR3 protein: CASSLVSGDSQPQHF
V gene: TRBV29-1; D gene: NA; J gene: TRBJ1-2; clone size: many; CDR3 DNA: TGCAGCGTTGAAGAATCCCGGGGGGGCTACACCTTC; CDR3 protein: CSVEESRGGYTF
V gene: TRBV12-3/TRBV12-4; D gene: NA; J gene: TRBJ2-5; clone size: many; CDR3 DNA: TGTGCCAGCAGTTTGGTTCCGGAGACCCAGTACTTC; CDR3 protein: CASSLVPETQYF
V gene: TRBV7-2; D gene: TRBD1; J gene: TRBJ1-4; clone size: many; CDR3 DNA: TGTGCCAGCAGCTTAGGGACAGGGGAAAATATCGCGGAAAAACTGTTTTTT; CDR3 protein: CASSLGTGENIAEKLFF
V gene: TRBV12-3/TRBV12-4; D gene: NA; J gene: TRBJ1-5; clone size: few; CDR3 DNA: TGTACCAGCAGTCCCTCCCCAGAGAGGGGGTATAGCAATCAGCCCCAGCATTTT; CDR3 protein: CTSSPSPERGYSNQPQHF
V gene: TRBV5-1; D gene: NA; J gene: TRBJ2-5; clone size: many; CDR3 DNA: TGCGCCAGCAGCTTGGCGATGCAGACGGGCCTTCAAGAGACCCAGTACTTC; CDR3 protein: CASSLAMQTGLQETQYF
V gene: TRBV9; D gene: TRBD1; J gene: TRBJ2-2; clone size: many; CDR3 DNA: TGTGCCAGCAGCGTAGGGGACAGGGGTTTCGGGGAGCTGTTTTTT; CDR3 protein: CASSVGDRGFGELFF
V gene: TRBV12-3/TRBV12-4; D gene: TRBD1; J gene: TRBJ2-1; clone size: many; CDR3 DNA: TGTGCCAGCAGTCCGTCGGGACAGGTCATCTATGAGCAGTTCTTC; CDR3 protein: CASSPSGQVIYEQFF
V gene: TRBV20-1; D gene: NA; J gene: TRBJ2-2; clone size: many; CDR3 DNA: TGCAGTGCTAGAGACTTAAGGCACCCTGGGACCGGGGAGCTGTTTTTT; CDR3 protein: CSARDLRHPGTGELFF
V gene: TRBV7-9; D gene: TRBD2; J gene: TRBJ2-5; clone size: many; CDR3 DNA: TGTGCCAGCAGCGCCCCGACTAGCGGGGCCAGGGAGACCCAGTACTTC; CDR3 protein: CASSAPTSGARETQYF
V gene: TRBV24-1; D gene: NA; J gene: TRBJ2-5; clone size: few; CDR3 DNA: TGTGCCACCAGTGGTCCAGACGGGTTAGAAGAGACCCAGTACTTC; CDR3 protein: CATSGPDGLEETQYF
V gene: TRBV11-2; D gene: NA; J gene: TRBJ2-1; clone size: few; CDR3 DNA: TGTGCCAGCAGCTTCTGGCAGACTAATGAGCAGTTCTTC; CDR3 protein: CASSFWQTNEQFF
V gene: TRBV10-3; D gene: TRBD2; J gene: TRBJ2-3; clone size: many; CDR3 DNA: TGTGCCATCAGTGAGTCCGGGAGGGGCGATACGCAGTATTTT; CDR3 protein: CAISESGRGDTQYF
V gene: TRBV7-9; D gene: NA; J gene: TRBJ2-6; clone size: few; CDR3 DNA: TGTGCCAGCAGCCTCCGGGTCCCCTGTTCTGGGGCCAACGTCCTGACTTTC; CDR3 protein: CASSLRVPCSGANVLTF
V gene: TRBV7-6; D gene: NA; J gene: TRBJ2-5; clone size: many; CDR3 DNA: TGTGCCAGCAGCTTAGAGGCTAGTAGCGGGACCCAGTACTTC; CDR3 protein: CASSLEASSGTQYF
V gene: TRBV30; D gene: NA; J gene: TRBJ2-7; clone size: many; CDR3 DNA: TGTGCCTGGAGTGTACAGCAATCCTACGAGCAGTACTTC; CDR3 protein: CAWSVQQSYEQYF
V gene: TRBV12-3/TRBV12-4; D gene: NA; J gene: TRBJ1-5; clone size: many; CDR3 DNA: TGTGCCAGCAGTTTATTTGAAAGGGGCGAGGAGCCCCAGCATTTT; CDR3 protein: CASSLFERGEEPQHF
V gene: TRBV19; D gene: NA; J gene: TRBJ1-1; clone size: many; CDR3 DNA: TGTGCCAGTAGAAGGACTGAAGCTTTCTTT; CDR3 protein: CASRRTEAFF
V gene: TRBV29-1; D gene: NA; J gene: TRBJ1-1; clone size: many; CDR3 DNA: TGCAGCGTTGAGGGCAGGGTAAAGAACACTGAAGCTTTCTTT; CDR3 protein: CSVEGRVKNTEAFF
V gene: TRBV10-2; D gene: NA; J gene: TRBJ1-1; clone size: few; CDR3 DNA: TGCGCCAGCAGTCTGTCCCAAATGGTTGGAGATTCTCGCTTCTTT; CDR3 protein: CASSLSQMVGDSRFF
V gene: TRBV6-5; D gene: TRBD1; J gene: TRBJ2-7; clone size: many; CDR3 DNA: TGTGCCAGCAGCCGACAGGGGGCGGCAAACGAGCAGTACTTC; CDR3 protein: CASSRQGAANEQYF
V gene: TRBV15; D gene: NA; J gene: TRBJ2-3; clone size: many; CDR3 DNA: TGTGCCACCAGCAGAGTGGTTTTCGGCGCCAGCGGTCATACAGATACGCAGTATTTT; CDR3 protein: CATSRVVFGASGHTDTQYF
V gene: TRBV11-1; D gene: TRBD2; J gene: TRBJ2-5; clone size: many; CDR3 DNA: TGTGCCAGCAGCTTTGGAGCGGGGATAAGGGAGACCCAGTACTTC; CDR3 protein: CASSFGAGIRETQYF
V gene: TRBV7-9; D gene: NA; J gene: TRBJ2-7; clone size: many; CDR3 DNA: TGTGCCAGCAGCTTAGACATTTCCTACGAGCAGTACTTC; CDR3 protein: CASSLDISYEQYF
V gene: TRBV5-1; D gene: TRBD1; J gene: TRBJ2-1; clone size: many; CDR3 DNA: TGCGCCAGCAGCTTGTCTCAGGGGGCCGTAAATGAGCAGTTCTTC; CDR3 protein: CASSLSQGAVNEQFF
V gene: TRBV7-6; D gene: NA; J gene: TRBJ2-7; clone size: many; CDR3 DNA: TGTGCCAGCAGCCAAGGACATTCCCCTTACGAGCAGTACTTC; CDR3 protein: CASSQGHSPYEQYF
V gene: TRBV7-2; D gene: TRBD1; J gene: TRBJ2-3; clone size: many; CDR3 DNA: TGTGCCAGCAGCTTCCCCGGACAGGACACAGATACGCAGTATTTT; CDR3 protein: CASSFPGQDTDTQYF
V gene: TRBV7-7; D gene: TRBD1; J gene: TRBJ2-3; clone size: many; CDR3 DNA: TGTGCCAGCAGCTTAGCACAGGGGGCGACAGATACGCAGTATTTT; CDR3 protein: CASSLAQGATDTQYF
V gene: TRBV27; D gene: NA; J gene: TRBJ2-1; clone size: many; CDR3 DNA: TGTGCCAGCACCGGCGCAGGCCCCGAGCAGTTCTTC; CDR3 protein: CASTGAGPEQFF
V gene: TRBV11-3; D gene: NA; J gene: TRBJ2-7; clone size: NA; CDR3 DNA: TGTGCCAGCAGCTTAGTGGCAGGGCGTCCTACCTACGAGCAGTACTTC; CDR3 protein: CASSLVAGRPTYEQYF
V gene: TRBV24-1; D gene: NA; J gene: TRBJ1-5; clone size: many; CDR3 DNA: TGTGCCACCAGTGATCGGGGGCGGCAGCCCCAGCATTTT; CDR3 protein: CATSDRGRQPQHF
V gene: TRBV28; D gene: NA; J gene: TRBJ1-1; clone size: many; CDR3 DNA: TGTGCCAGCAGTTTTGTGAGGGGAGGGACTGAAGCTTTCTTT; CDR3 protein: CASSFVRGGTEAFF
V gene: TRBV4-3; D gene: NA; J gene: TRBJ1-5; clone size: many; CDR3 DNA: TGCGCCAGCAGCCAAGACAAGTTGACGGAGCCCCAGCATTTT; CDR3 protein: CASSQDKLTEPQHF
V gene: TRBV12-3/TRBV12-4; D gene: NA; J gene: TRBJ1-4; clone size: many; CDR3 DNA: TGTGCCAGCAGTCCGGGACCACCCTCAACTAATGAAAAACTGTTTTTT; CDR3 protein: CASSPGPPSTNEKLFF
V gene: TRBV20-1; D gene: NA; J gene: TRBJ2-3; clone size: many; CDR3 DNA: TGCAGTGCTAGTACCAGGGTGGATACGCAGTATTTT; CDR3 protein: CSASTRVDTQYF
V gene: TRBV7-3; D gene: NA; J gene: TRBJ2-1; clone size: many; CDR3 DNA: TGTGCCAGCAGCCCTGAGGGCCAACACAATGAGCAGTTCTTC; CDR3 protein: CASSPEGQHNEQFF
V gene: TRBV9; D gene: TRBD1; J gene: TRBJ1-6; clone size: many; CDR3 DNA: TGTGCCAGCGGACAGGGGGCGCTCCCCTATAATTCACCCCTCCACTTT; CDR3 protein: CASGQGALPYNSPLHF
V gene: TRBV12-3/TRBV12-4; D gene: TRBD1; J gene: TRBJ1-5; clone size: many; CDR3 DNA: TGTGCCAGCAGGAGGACAGGGTCAGGGCCCCAGCATTTT; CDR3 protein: CASRRTGSGPQHF
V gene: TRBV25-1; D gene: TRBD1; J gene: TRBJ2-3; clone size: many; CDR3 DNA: TGTGCCAGCAGTTTGACAGGGTCCACAGATACGCAGTATTTT; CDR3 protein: CASSLTGSTDTQYF
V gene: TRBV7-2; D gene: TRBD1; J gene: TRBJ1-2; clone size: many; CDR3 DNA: TGTGCCAGCAGATTGGGCACAGGGGGCGGAGGCTATGGCTACACCTTC; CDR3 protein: CASRLGTGGGGYGYTF
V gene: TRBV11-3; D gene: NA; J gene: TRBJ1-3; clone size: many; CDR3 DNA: TGTGCATCCAGCGGCGGAAGCTCTGGAAACACCATATATTTT; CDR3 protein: CASSGGSSGNTIYF
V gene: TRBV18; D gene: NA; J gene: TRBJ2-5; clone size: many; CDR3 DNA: TGTGCCAGCTCACCGATAACAGGCTCCCAAGAGACCCAGTACTTC; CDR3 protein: CASSPITGSQETQYF
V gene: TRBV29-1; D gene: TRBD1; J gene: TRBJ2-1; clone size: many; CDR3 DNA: TGCAGCGTTGGGGGGGACAGGCACTACAATGAGCAGTTCTTC; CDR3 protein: CSVGGDRHYNEQFF
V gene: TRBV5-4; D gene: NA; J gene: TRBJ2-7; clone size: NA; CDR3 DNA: TGTGCCAGCAGCTCTTCAGGGTACGAGCGGTACTTC; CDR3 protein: CASSSSGYERYF
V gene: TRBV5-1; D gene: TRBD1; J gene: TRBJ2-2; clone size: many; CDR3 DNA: TGCGCCAGCAGCTGGACAGGGGGTGGAACCGGGGAGCTGTTTTTT; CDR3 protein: CASSWTGGGTGELFF
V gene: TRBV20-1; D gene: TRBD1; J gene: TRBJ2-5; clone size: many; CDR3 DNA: TGCAGTGCTAGAGATTATCGGACAGGGGACGGGGAGACCCAGTACTTC; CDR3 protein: CSARDYRTGDGETQYF
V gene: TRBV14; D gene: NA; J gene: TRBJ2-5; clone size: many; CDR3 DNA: TGTGCCAGCAGCCAAGATACGGGAGAGACCCAGTACTTC; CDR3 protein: CASSQDTGETQYF
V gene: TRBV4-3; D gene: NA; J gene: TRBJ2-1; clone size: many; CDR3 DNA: TGCGCCAGCAGCCAAGATGCCCAGGAGCAGTTCTTC; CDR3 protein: CASSQDAQEQFF